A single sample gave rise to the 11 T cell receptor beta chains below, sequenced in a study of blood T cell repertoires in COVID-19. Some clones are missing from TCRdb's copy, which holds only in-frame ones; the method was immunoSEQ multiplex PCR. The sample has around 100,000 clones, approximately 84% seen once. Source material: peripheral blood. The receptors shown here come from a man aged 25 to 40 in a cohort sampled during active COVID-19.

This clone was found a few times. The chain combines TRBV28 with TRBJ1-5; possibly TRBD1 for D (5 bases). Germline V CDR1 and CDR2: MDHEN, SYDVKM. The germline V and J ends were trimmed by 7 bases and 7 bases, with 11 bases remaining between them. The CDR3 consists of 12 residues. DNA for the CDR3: TGTGCCAGCAACCCAGGGTACCAGCCCCAGCATTTT. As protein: CASNPGYQPQHF.

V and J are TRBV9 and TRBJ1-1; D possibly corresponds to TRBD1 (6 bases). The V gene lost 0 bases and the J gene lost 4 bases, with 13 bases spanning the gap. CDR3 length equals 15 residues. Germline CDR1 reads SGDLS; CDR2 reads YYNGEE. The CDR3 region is CASSVVEGGITEAFF. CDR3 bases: TGTGCCAGCAGCGTAGTTGAAGGGGGTATCACTGAAGCTTTCTTT.

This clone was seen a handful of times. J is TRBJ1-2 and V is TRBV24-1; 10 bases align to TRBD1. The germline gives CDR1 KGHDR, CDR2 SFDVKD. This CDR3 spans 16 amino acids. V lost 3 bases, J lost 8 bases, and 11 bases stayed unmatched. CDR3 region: CATSDGQGVKVGGYTF. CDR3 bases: TGTGCCACCAGTGATGGACAGGGGGTGAAAGTTGGCGGCTACACCTTC.

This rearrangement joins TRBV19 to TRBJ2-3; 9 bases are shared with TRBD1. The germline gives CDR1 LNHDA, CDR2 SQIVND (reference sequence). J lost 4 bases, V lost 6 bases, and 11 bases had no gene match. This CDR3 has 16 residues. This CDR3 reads CASRDRGSSRADTQYF. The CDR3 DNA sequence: TGTGCCAGTAGAGACAGGGGGAGTTCTAGAGCAGATACGCAGTATTTT.

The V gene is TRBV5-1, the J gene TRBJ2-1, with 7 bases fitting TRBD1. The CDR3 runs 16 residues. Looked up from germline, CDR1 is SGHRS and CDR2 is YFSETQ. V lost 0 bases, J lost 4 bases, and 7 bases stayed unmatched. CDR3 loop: CASSLATTGMYNEQFF. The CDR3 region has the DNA TGCGCCAGCAGCTTGGCGACGACAGGGATGTACAATGAGCAGTTCTTC.

The DNA of the CDR3 is TGTGCCAGCAGTGAAGCGGGGAGGGTGAGCTACTACGAGCAGTACTTC. It specifies CASSEAGRVSYYEQYF. The genes are TRBV6-1 and TRBJ2-7; 7 bases are a match to TRBD2. The germline gives CDR1 MNHNS, CDR2 SASEGT. CDR3 length equals 16 residues. The V and J ends lost 0 bases and 3 bases, in that order; junction bases with no gene match: 8.

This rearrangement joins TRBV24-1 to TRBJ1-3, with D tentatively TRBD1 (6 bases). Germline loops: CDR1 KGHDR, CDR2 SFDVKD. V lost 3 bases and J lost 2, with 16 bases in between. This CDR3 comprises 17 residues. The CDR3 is CATSDPSDRSAGNTIYF. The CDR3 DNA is TGTGCCACCAGTGATCCCTCCGACAGGAGCGCTGGAAACACCATATATTTT.

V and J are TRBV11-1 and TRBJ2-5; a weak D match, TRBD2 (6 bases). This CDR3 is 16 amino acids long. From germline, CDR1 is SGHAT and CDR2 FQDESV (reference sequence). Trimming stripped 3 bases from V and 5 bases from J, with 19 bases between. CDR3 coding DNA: TGTGCCAGCAGCTTGGGGGGACTGTACCCTACCGAGACCCAGTACTTC. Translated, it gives CASSLGGLYPTETQYF.

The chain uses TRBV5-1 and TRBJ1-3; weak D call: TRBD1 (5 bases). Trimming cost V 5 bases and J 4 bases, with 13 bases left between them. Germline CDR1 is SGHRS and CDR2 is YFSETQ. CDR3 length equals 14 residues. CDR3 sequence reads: CASSGGVSGNTIYF. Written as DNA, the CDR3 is TGCGCCAGCAGTGGAGGGGTCTCCGGAAACACCATATATTTT.

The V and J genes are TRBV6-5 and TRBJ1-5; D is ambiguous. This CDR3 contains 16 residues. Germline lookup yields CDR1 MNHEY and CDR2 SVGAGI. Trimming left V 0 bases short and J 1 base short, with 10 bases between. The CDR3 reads CASSYSAGSSNQPQHF. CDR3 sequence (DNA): TGTGCCAGCAGTTACTCTGCGGGTAGCAGCAATCAGCCCCAGCATTTT.

The CDR3 reads CASNGAYSTGEETQYF. CDR3 in DNA: TGTGCCAGTAACGGCGCCTATTCGACAGGGGAGGAGACCCAGTACTTC. The genes are TRBV19 and TRBJ2-5, with 8 bases that match TRBD1. V was pared by 7 bases and J by 5 bases, with 15 bases of the junction left unmatched. Germline lookup yields CDR1 LNHDA and CDR2 SQIVND (reference sequence). This CDR3 contains 16 residues.